This T cell receptor (beta chain) was profiled in a study of blood T cell repertoires in COVID-19. Germline assignment: CDR1 SGHAT and CDR2 FQNNGV. This CDR3 is 13 amino acids long. V trimming: 7 bases; J trimming: 12 bases; junction bases outside the gene matches: 11. Using immunoSEQ multiplex PCR, the repertoire was profiled, and TCRdb retains in-frame clones only, with some absent. Of roughly 410,000 clones listed, 89% were seen once; the top ten hold under 2%. The sample consisted of peripheral blood. The gene calls are TRBV11-2 and TRBJ1-2; TRBD1 aligns across 10 bases. The receptor's source is a woman between 40 and 55 years old with COVID-19, enrolled during active disease. The CDR3 sequence: CASTTAGTGVHTF. Written as DNA, the CDR3 is TGTGCCAGCACCACGGCCGGGACAGGGGTTCACACCTTC.